Listed here are 13 T cell receptor beta chains from one sample, sequenced in a study of beta chain features in type 1 diabetes. As every portion of the isolated RNA was reverse transcribed, the sequencing read expressed TCRB transcripts. The protocol was immunoSEQ multiplex PCR, while the TCRdb copy is restricted to in-frame clones and leaves out a portion. The table shows approximately 730,000 clones, with roughly 12% occurring only once. No antigen is known for these receptors. Regarding the study as a whole: Type 1 diabetes patients showed a moderate but significant shortening of TCRB CDR3s in all four CD4+ subsets.

Sequencing was carried out using naive CD4+ T cells from blood. These receptor sequences come from a man younger than 35 with type 1 diabetes.

This clone has more than one count but fewer than ten. V usage is TRBV29-1 and J usage is TRBJ2-1; D gene unclear. The CDR3 extends over 16 amino acids. Trimming shortened V by 8 bases and J by 3 bases, and 23 bases separated the two germline ends. Germline CDR1 reads SQVTM; CDR2 reads ANQGSEA. The CDR3: CSPSSQANPIYNEQFF. The CDR3 DNA follows: TGCAGCCCTTCGAGCCAGGCTAACCCTATCTACAATGAGCAGTTCTTC.

This clone was found a few times. The gene calls are TRBV30 and TRBJ1-1; 8 bases agree with TRBD1. Germline V gene sequence: CDR1 GTSNPN, CDR2 SVGIG (reference sequence). There are 12 residues in the CDR3. V lost 4 bases to trimming and J lost 5 bases; unmatched junction nucleotides: 3. The CDR3 region has the DNA TGTGCCTGGACAGGGGGCAGTACTGAAGCTTTCTTT. It translates to CAWTGGSTEAFF.

This clone was counted a few times. The CDR3 region is CASGLLKTGELFF. CDR3 nucleotide sequence: TGTGCCAGCGGTCTCCTCAAGACCGGGGAGCTGTTTTTT. The genes are TRBV6-5 and TRBJ2-2; unclear D gene. There are 13 residues in the CDR3. V lost 8 bases to trimming and J lost 5 bases, with 12 bases between them. The germline V gene has CDR1 MNHEY and CDR2 SVGAGI.

This clone was detected only a few times. The chain combines TRBV6-5 with TRBJ2-7, with a tentative D call TRBD2 (5 bases). Germline CDR1 reads MNHEY; CDR2 reads SVGAGI. V lost 6 bases and J lost 7, with 13 bases in between. The CDR3 runs to 12 residues. CDR3 in DNA: TGTGCCAGCAGACAGAGGACTGAAGAGCAGTACTTC. Its translation: CASRQRTEEQYF.

The chain has TRBV2 and TRBJ1-1; possibly TRBD1 for D (5 bases). The germline CDR1 and CDR2 sequences are SNHLY and FYNNEI. V was cut by 4 bases and J by 1 base, with 10 bases left in between. The CDR3 has 14 residues. The CDR3 loop reads CASSGTPTNTEAFF. The CDR3, as DNA: TGTGCCAGCAGTGGGACACCTACGAACACTGAAGCTTTCTTT.

This clone turned up a few times. The V gene is TRBV18, the J gene TRBJ2-1; no clear D. CDR3 length equals 15 residues. Trimming shortened V by 6 bases and J by 7 bases, and 19 bases separated the two germline ends. Germline V lookup: CDR1 KGHSH, CDR2 LQKENI. The chain's CDR3 is CASSPVVGPRNEQFF. The CDR3 region has the DNA TGTGCCAGCTCCCCCGTTGTTGGACCTAGGAATGAGCAGTTCTTC. Variable domain in full (rest from reference TRBV18 and TRBJ2-1): NAGVMQNPRHLVRRRGQEARLRCSPMKGHSHVYWYRQLPEEGLKFMVYLQKENIIDESGMPKERFSAEFPKEGPSILRIQQVVRGDSAAYFCASSPVVGPRNEQFFGPGTRLTVL.

The table lists this clone with a few counts. The chain combines TRBV18 with TRBJ1-1; no clear D gene. Germline loops: CDR1 KGHSH, CDR2 LQKENI. V lost 2 bases and J lost 7, with 14 bases in between. This CDR3 has 14 residues. The chain's CDR3 is CASSPNSPTDEAFF. The CDR3 DNA sequence: TGTGCCAGCTCACCAAACAGTCCGACGGATGAAGCTTTCTTT.

This clone was detected only a few times. Its ends do not fully match the called genes, so a read error is possible. This chain joins TRBV7-7 and TRBJ2-1, with a tentative D call TRBD2 (6 bases). The CDR3 length is 16 residues. CDR1 SSHAT and CDR2 FNYEAQ come from the germline V gene (reference sequence). CDR3 in DNA: TGTGCTAGCAGATGGGACTCTGCCAGACCCTACAATGAGCAGTTCTTC. Protein product: CASRWDSARPYNEQFF.

The CDR3 sequence: CASSLGGGSYTF. Here the CDR3 DNA reads TGTGCCAGCAGCTTAGGCGGAGGGAGCTACACCTTC. The chain combines TRBV7-9 with TRBJ1-2; no firm D call. Germline CDR1 is SEHNR and CDR2 is FQNEAQ (reference sequence). This CDR3 contains 12 residues. V was shortened by 1 base and J by 9 bases, with 9 bases between the two germline ends.

This clone showed up just a few times. The rearrangement uses TRBV5-1 and TRBJ2-1; D is perhaps TRBD2 (5 bases). V was shortened by 5 bases and J by 0 bases, with 12 bases between the two germline ends. CDR1 and CDR2 from the germline V gene are SGHRS and YFSETQ. This CDR3 has 15 amino acids. DNA of the CDR3: TGCGCCAGCAGTCGTAGCGAGGACTCCTACAATGAGCAGTTCTTC. Translating gives CASSRSEDSYNEQFF.

This clone was detected a few times. The V and J genes are TRBV11-2 and TRBJ2-3; possible D gene TRBD1, 5 bases. Trimming removed 6 bases at V and 3 bases at J, with 22 bases between. Germline V lookup: CDR1 SGHAT, CDR2 FQNNGV. This CDR3 has 17 residues. As DNA, the CDR3 is TGTGCCAGCAGGAGCCGCCCGTTTGACAAGGGGACAGATACGCAGTATTTT. As protein: CASRSRPFDKGTDTQYF.

The sample holds a few counts of this clone. The chain has TRBV18 and TRBJ2-5, with no clear D. Trimming removed 5 bases from V and 5 bases from J, with 12 bases in between. The CDR3 is made up of 13 amino acids. CDR1 is KGHSH, CDR2 LQKENI, per germline. The CDR3 loop is CASSNDLSETQYF. CDR3 coding DNA: TGTGCCAGCTCAAATGACCTTTCGGAGACCCAGTACTTC. Drawing the rest from reference TRBV18 and TRBJ2-5, the complete variable domain is NAGVMQNPRHLVRRRGQEARLRCSPMKGHSHVYWYRQLPEEGLKFMVYLQKENIIDESGMPKERFSAEFPKEGPSILRIQQVVRGDSAAYFCASSNDLSETQYFGPGTRLLVL.

V usage is TRBV4-1 and J usage is TRBJ2-2; 9 bases align to TRBD2. This CDR3 is built from 18 residues. CDR1 MGHRA and CDR2 YSYEKL come from the germline V gene. V was pared by 0 bases and J by 0 bases, with 5 bases of the junction left unmatched. For the CDR3, the DNA is TGCGCCAGCAGCCAAGAGGCCCCTAGCGGGGCGAACACCGGGGAGCTGTTTTTT. It encodes CASSQEAPSGANTGELFF.